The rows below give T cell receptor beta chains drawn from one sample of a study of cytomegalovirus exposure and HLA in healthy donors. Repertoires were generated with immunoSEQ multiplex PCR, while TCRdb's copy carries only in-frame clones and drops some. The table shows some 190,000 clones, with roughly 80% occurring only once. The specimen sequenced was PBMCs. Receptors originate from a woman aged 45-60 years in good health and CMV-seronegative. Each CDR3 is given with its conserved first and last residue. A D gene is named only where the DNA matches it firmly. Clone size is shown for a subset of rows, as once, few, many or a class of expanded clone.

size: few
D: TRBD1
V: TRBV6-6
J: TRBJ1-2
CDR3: CASSIQGRSNYGYTF
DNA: TGTGCCAGCAGTATACAGGGGCGGTCTAACTATGGCTACACCTTC

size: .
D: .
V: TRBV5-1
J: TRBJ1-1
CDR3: CASSDLINTEAFF
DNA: TGCGCCAGCAGCGATCTAATAAACACTGAAGCTTTCTTT

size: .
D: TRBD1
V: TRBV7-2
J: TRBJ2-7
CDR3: CASSLTNRGREQYF
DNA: TGTGCCAGCAGCTTAACAAACAGGGGGCGCGAGCAGTACTTC

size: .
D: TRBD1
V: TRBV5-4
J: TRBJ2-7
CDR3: CASSAGQGGYEQYF
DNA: TGTGCCAGCAGCGCCGGACAGGGGGGGTACGAGCAGTACTTC

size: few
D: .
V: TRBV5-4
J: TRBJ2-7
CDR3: CASSLGQRPIYEQYF
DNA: TGTGCCAGCAGCTTGGGACAACGCCCTATCTACGAGCAGTACTTC

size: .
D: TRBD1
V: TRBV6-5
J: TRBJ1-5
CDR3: CASSYSGQGGNQPQHF
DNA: TGTGCCAGCAGTTACTCAGGACAGGGGGGGAATCAGCCCCAGCATTTT

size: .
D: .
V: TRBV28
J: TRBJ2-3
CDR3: CASSFPPSGEDTDTQYF
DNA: TGTGCCAGCAGTTTTCCCCCCTCGGGGGAAGACACAGATACGCAGTATTTT

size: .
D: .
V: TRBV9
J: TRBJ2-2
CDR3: CASSTRALTGELFF
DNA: TGTGCCAGCAGCACCCGAGCCCTCACCGGGGAGCTGTTTTTT

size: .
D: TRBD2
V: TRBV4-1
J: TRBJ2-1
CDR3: CASSPREVSYNEQFF
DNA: TGCGCCAGCAGCCCCCGGGAGGTATCCTACAATGAGCAGTTCTTC

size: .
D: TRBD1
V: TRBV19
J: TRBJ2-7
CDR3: CASRGQGSSYEQYF
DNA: TGTGCCAGCCGTGGACAGGGAAGCTCCTACGAGCAGTACTTC

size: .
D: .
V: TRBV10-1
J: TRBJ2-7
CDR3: CASSEARGSSYEQYF
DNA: TGCGCCAGCAGTGAGGCTAGGGGTTCCTCCTACGAGCAGTACTTC

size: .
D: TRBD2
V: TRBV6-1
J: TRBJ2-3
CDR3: CASSGWRGDWITDTQYF
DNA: TGTGCCAGCAGTGGGTGGCGGGGGGATTGGATTACAGATACGCAGTATTTT

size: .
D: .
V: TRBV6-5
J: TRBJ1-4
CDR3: CASSYTGMEEKLFF
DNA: TGTGCCAGCAGTTACACAGGGATGGAGGAAAAACTGTTTTTT

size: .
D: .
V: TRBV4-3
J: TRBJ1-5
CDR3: CASSQDWAGKQPQHF
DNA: TGCGCCAGCAGCCAAGATTGGGCAGGGAAACAGCCCCAGCATTTT